Below, 2 T cell receptor beta chains from the same sample are listed, as sequenced in a study of TIL therapy for anti-PD-1-resistant metastatic lung cancer. The immunoSEQ assay was v3. Sequenced by immunoSEQ multiplex PCR; TCRdb stores in-frame clones only, minus some. The table lists approximately 95,000 clones, roughly 65% of them singletons, with approximately 11% in the top ten. Time point denoted: pre-treatment sample, taken before nivolumab and TIL therapy. Tumor tissue came from excised metastases, mostly pleural nodules or supraclavicular lymph nodes. This specimen was tumor tissue, taken at baseline. The receptors here all came from a person aged 25 to 85 with non-small cell lung cancer.

This chain uses TRBV5-6 with TRBJ1-4; D gene ambiguous. This CDR3 spans 14 amino acids. V lost 1 base to trimming and J lost 7 bases, with 11 bases between them. The germline V gene encodes CDR1 SGHDT and CDR2 YYEEEE. The CDR3 nucleotides are TGTGCCAGCAGCTTGAGCTGGGTTGGTGAAAAACTGTTTTTT. Its protein product is CASSLSWVGEKLFF.

This chain joins TRBV7-9 and TRBJ2-1, with 8 bases fitting TRBD2. The CDR3 totals 16 residues. The junction had 8 bases not matched to a gene; V was cut back by 5 bases and J by 2 bases. Germline values: CDR1 SEHNR, CDR2 FQNEAQ (reference sequence). This CDR3 reads CASSLPGLGTYNEQFF. In DNA, the CDR3 is TGTGCCAGCAGCCTCCCGGGACTAGGGACCTACAATGAGCAGTTCTTC.